These 2 T cell receptor beta chains were all obtained from the same sample, sequenced in a study of blood T cell repertoires in COVID-19. The repertoire was sequenced with immunoSEQ multiplex PCR; TCRdb's copy has only in-frame clones and lacks some. The sample has around 290,000 clones, roughly 87% seen once; the top ten hold around 1%. What was sequenced was PBMCs or T cells enriched from blood (not recorded which). These receptors were taken from a woman aged 30 to 39 who had recovered from COVID-19.

In DNA, the CDR3 is TGCAGGACCGGGGAAGGAGGCTACACCTTC. This gives the protein CRTGEGGYTF. The rearrangement uses TRBV20-1 and TRBJ1-2; D uncertain. Germline V gene data show CDR1 as DFQATT and CDR2 as SNEGSKA (reference sequence). CDR3 size: 10 residues.

V and J are TRBV5-1 and TRBJ1-4, with no clear D. Looked up from germline, CDR1 is SGHRS and CDR2 is YFSETQ. Trimming cost V 0 bases and J 7 bases, with 10 bases left between them. The CDR3 loop spans 14 amino acids. The CDR3 sequence: CASSLGSSGEKLFF. The DNA for the CDR3 is TGCGCCAGCAGCTTGGGTTCTAGCGGTGAAAAACTGTTTTTT.